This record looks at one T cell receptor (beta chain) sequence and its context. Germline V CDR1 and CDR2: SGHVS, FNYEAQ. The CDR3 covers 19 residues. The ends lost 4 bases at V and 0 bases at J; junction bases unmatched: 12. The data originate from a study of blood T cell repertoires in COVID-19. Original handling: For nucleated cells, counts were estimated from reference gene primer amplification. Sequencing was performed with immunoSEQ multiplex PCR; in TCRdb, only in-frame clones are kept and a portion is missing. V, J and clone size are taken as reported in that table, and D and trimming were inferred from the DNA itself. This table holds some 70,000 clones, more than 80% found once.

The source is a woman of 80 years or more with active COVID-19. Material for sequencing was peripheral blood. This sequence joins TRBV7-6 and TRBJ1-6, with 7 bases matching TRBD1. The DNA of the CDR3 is TGTGCCAGCAGCTGGGGGAGACAGGGTCAAAGCTCCTATAATTCACCCCTCCACTTT. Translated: CASSWGRQGQSSYNSPLHF.